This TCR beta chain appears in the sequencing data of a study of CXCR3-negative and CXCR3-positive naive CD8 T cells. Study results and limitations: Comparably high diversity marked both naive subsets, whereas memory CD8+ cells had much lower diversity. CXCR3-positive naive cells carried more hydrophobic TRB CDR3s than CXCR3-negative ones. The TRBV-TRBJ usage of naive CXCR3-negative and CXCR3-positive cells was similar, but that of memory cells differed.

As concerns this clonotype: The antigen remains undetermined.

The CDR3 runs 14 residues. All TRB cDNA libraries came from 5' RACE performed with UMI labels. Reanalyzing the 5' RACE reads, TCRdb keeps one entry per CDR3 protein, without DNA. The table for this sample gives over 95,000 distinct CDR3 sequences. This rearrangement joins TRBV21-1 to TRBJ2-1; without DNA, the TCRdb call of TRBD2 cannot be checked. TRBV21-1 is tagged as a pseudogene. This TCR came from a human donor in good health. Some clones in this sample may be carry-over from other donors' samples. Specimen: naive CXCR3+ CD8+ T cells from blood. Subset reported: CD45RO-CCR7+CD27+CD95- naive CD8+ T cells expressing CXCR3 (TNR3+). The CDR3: CASSKPTSFHEQFF.